Presented here are 24 T cell receptor beta chains from one specimen sequenced in a study of blood T cell repertoires in COVID-19. The table came from immunoSEQ multiplex PCR; TCRdb's copy has only in-frame clones and leaves some out. The sample lists about 170,000 clones, approximately 84% occurring once. What was sequenced was peripheral blood. The source of these receptors is a woman aged 80 or over with COVID-19, enrolled during active disease.

This clone has a single count. The chain employs TRBV2 and TRBJ2-1, with 8 nucleotides matching TRBD1. This CDR3 has 12 amino acids. V shed 6 bases, J shed 13 bases, and the junction held 8 bases outside the gene matches. In germline, CDR1 is SNHLY, CDR2 FYNNEI. The CDR3 DNA is TGTGCCAGCAGAGCGGAGGGACAGGTCCAGTTCTTC. Translation: CASRAEGQVQFF.

The rearrangement uses TRBV6-4 and TRBJ2-1, with a tentative D call TRBD2 (6 bases). This CDR3 has 13 amino acids. V lost 6 bases and J lost 6, with 12 bases in between. CDR1 is MRHNA, CDR2 SNTAGT, per germline. As DNA, the CDR3 is TGTGCCAGCAGCACCGGGACTGCCAATGAGCAGTTCTTC. Its translation: CASSTGTANEQFF.

This sequence joins TRBV15 and TRBJ1-2; the D gene is possibly TRBD1 (5 bases). Germline loops: CDR1 LNHNV, CDR2 YYDKDF (reference sequence). This CDR3 contains 14 residues. The germline V and J ends were trimmed by 0 bases and 5 bases, with 10 bases remaining between them. CDR3 bases: TGTGCCACCAGCAGAGACCAGGGTTGGTATGGCTACACCTTC. Its protein product is CATSRDQGWYGYTF.

V is TRBV11-2 and J is TRBJ2-1; TRBD2 aligns across 7 bases. The CDR3 spans 12 residues. Germline CDR1 SGHAT, CDR2 FQNNGV. Trimming cost V 0 bases and J 15 bases; bases outside gene matches: 5. CDR3 nucleotides: TGTGCCAGCAGCTTAGAGACTAGCATTCCGTTCTTC. Translation gives CASSLETSIPFF.

This clone has only one observation. The gene calls are TRBV3-1 (or the pseudogene TRBV3-2) and TRBJ2-5, with TRBD2 as a possible D gene (7 bases). Trimming took 0 bases from V and 4 from J, leaving 12 bases between them. The CDR3 loop spans 15 amino acids. CDR1 is LGHDT, CDR2 YNNKEL, per germline (reference sequence). CDR3 amino acids: CASSQEWGGGETQYF. CDR3 sequence (DNA): TGTGCCAGCAGCCAAGAATGGGGGGGCGGAGAGACCCAGTACTTC.

In regard to this clone: The sample contains more than one DNA sequence encoding this CDR3. The chain couples TRBV5-1 to TRBJ2-1, with 9 bases matching TRBD2. The length of the CDR3 is 14 residues. Germline CDR1 reads SGHRS; CDR2 reads YFSETQ. Unmatched junction bases numbered 0, after V lost 0 bases and J lost 5 bases. CDR3 region: CASSLGLADNEQFF. CDR3 bases: TGCGCCAGCAGCTTGGGACTAGCGGACAATGAGCAGTTCTTC.

A word on this clone: Other DNA sequences in this specimen translate into the identical CDR3. The rearrangement uses TRBV7-2 and TRBJ1-2, with 8 bases lining up with TRBD1. This CDR3 has 13 amino acids. Trimming took 5 bases from V and 8 from J; bases not matched to a gene: 7. Germline CDR1 SGHTA, CDR2 FQGNSA. The CDR3 nucleotides read TGTGCCAGCAGCCGCACAGGGGGTTACGGCTACACCTTC. Protein product: CASSRTGGYGYTF. Filled out from reference TRBV7-2 and TRBJ1-2, the complete variable domain reads GAGVSQSPSNKVTEKGKDVELRCDPISGHTALYWYRQSLGQGLEFLIYFQGNSAPDKSGLPSDRFSAERTGGSVSTLTIQRTQQEDSAVYLCASSRTGGYGYTFGSGTRLTVV.

The genes are TRBV11-1 and TRBJ2-1; 7 bases line up with TRBD1. V lost 3 bases to trimming and J lost 0 bases; unmatched junction nucleotides: 5. CDR1 SGHAT and CDR2 FQDESV come from the germline V gene (reference sequence). The CDR3 runs 16 residues. The CDR3 DNA reads TGTGCCAGCAGCTTTTTCCGGGACAGCTCCTACAATGAGCAGTTCTTC. Encoded protein: CASSFFRDSSYNEQFF.

This clone is a singleton in its sample. CDR3 DNA: TGTGCCAGCAGCGCCCAGGGGGCGGTTGTCTACGAGCAGTACTTC. Its protein product is CASSAQGAVVYEQYF. This rearrangement joins TRBV9 to TRBJ2-7; 8 bases are shared with TRBD1. This CDR3 is built from 15 residues. The trim removed 3 bases at V and 3 bases at J, leaving 8 bases unmatched. Germline CDR1 SGDLS, CDR2 YYNGEE. Full variable domain (remainder filled in from reference TRBV9 and TRBJ2-7): DSGVTQTPKHLITATGQRVTLRCSPRSGDLSVYWYQQSLDQGLQFLIQYYNGEERAKGNILERFSAQQFPDLHSELNLSSLELGDSALYFCASSAQGAVVYEQYFGPGTRLTVT.

The DNA for the CDR3 is TGTGCCAGCAGTGTCTTAGCGGGTGGCACCGGGGAGCTGTTTTTT. It yields the protein CASSVLAGGTGELFF. V usage is TRBV2 and J usage is TRBJ2-2; TRBD2 aligns across 7 bases. Looked up from germline, CDR1 is SNHLY and CDR2 is FYNNEI. The CDR3 has 15 amino acids. The V segment lost 4 bases and the J segment 4 bases; nucleotides outside the gene matches: 6.

This rearrangement joins TRBV18 to TRBJ2-7; D is possibly TRBD1 (6 bases). Germline lookup yields CDR1 KGHSH and CDR2 LQKENI. Trimming cost V 4 bases and J 1 base, with 8 bases left between them. The CDR3 is made up of 13 amino acids. This CDR3 reads CASSRGQSYEQYF. The CDR3 nucleotides are TGTGCCAGCTCACGCGGACAGTCCTACGAGCAGTACTTC. The full variable domain, its missing parts supplied by reference TRBV18 and TRBJ2-7, is NAGVMQNPRHLVRRRGQEARLRCSPMKGHSHVYWYRQLPEEGLKFMVYLQKENIIDESGMPKERFSAEFPKEGPSILRIQQVVRGDSAAYFCASSRGQSYEQYFGPGTRLTVT.

V gene TRBV4-1 combines with J gene TRBJ1-4, with TRBD1 as a possible D gene (5 bases). This CDR3 spans 16 amino acids. Trimming took 5 bases from V and 3 from J, leaving 16 bases between them. Germline CDR1 MGHRA, CDR2 YSYEKL. CDR3 coding DNA: TGCGCCAGCAGCGGGGGGACGGGACGGCCTAATGAAAAACTGTTTTTT. Amino acids: CASSGGTGRPNEKLFF.

The chain has TRBV5-1 and TRBJ2-2, with D hard to call. V was cut by 2 bases and J by 6 bases, with 11 bases left in between. The CDR3 has 14 residues. The germline V gene has CDR1 SGHRS and CDR2 YFSETQ. CDR3 bases: TGCGCCAGCAGCTTTACAGAACCCCCCGGGGAGCTGTTTTTT. This gives the protein CASSFTEPPGELFF.

CDR3 region: CASSYTGGNQPQHF. For the CDR3, the DNA is TGTGCCAGCAGTTACACAGGGGGCAATCAGCCCCAGCATTTT. The J gene is TRBJ1-5, the V gene TRBV6-2 or TRBV6-3, with 7 bases aligning to TRBD1. The V gene end was trimmed by 2 bases and the J gene end by 2 bases; junction bases not matched to a gene: 0. CDR1 and CDR2 (germline): MNHEY, SVGEGT. The CDR3 has 14 residues.

The CDR3 reads CASSPTSGSFREDEQYF. In DNA, the CDR3 is TGTGCCAGCAGCCCAACTAGCGGGAGCTTTAGAGAGGACGAGCAGTACTTC. This chain joins TRBV6-2 or TRBV6-3 and TRBJ2-7; 11 nucleotides agree with TRBD2. Germline CDR1 MNHEY, CDR2 SVGEGT. The CDR3 has 17 amino acids. The ends lost 6 bases at V and 5 bases at J; junction bases unmatched: 15.

The gene calls are TRBV19 and TRBJ1-1, with D tentatively TRBD1 (6 bases). Looked up from germline, CDR1 is LNHDA and CDR2 is SQIVND (reference sequence). Deletions cut 6 bases from V and 4 bases from J, with 12 bases between. The length of the CDR3 is 13 residues. DNA for the CDR3: TGTGCCAGTAGGGGGGGGGCGCTCACTGAAGCTTTCTTT. Translation: CASRGGALTEAFF.

The chain has TRBV21-1 and TRBJ2-5; TRBD2, the table's D call, was not compared with the DNA. TRBV21-1 is listed as a pseudogene. The CDR3 sequence is 17 residues long. CDR3 region: CASSNELERGGRETQYF. The CDR3 DNA sequence: TGTGCCAGCAGCAACGAACTGGAGCGGGGGGGCCGAGAGACCCAGTACTTC.

J is TRBJ1-1 and V is TRBV18; 7 bases align to TRBD1. CDR1 and CDR2 from the germline V gene are KGHSH and LQKENI. The CDR3 runs to 13 residues. The ends lost 8 bases at V and 5 bases at J; junction bases unmatched: 8. CDR3 sequence (DNA): TGTGCCAGCGCGTCGACAGGGCAGACTGAAGCTTTCTTT. This translates into CASASTGQTEAFF.

The J gene is TRBJ2-2, the V gene TRBV24-1, with TRBD1 matching over 11 bases. The CDR3 has 14 residues. Germline loops: CDR1 KGHDR, CDR2 SFDVKD. Germline trimming cut 9 bases from V and 7 bases from J; bases unmatched to any gene: 6. Here the CDR3 reads CATRGQGAFGELFF. The CDR3 DNA is TGTGCCACCCGCGGACAGGGGGCTTTCGGGGAGCTGTTTTTT.

V and J are TRBV6-5 and TRBJ2-1; unclear D gene. CDR3 size: 13 residues. CDR1 and CDR2 from the germline V gene are MNHEY and SVGAGI. V was cut by 2 bases and J by 5 bases, with 7 bases left in between. In DNA form, the CDR3 reads TGTGCCAGCAGTTACGGGCCCAACAATGAGCAGTTCTTC. This translates into CASSYGPNNEQFF.

This clone has a handful of counts. The rearrangement uses TRBV10-3 and TRBJ1-2; D ambiguous. The CDR3 is 12 residues long. Trimming stripped 4 bases from V and 5 bases from J, with 8 bases between. The germline gives CDR1 ENHRY, CDR2 SYGVKD. The CDR3 DNA follows: TGTGCCATCAGTGGCCTCCAGTATGGCTACACCTTC. The encoded protein is CAISGLQYGYTF.

This chain connects TRBV11-1 to TRBJ1-1, with D hard to call. The CDR3 runs to 12 residues. The V end lost 1 base, the J end lost 3 bases, and 3 bases lay between the germline ends. Germline V lookup: CDR1 SGHAT, CDR2 FQDESV (reference sequence). CDR3 amino acids: CASSLVDTEAFF. CDR3 bases: TGTGCCAGCAGCTTAGTAGACACTGAAGCTTTCTTT. The variable domain in full, with the rest retrieved from reference TRBV11-1 and TRBJ1-1, is EAEVAQSPRYKITEKSQAVAFWCDPISGHATLYWYRQILGQGPELLVQFQDESVVDDSQLPKDRFSAERLKGVDSTLKIQPAELGDSAMYLCASSLVDTEAFFGQGTRLTVV.

The V call is TRBV2, the J call TRBJ1-6, with D uncertain. The CDR3 has 13 residues. The V end lost 6 bases, the J end lost 4 bases, and 7 bases lay between the germline ends. CDR1 SNHLY and CDR2 FYNNEI come from the germline V gene. The CDR3 DNA reads TGTGCCAGCAGGCAGTCGTATAATTCACCCCTCCACTTT. Protein: CASRQSYNSPLHF. The variable domain in full, with the rest retrieved from reference TRBV2 and TRBJ1-6, is EPEVTQTPSHQVTQMGQEVILRCVPISNHLYFYWYRQILGQKVEFLVSFYNNEISEKSEIFDDQFSVERPDGSNFTLKIRSTKLEDSAMYFCASRQSYNSPLHFGNGTRLTVT.

In its sample, this clone was seen once. The chain has TRBV7-2 and TRBJ1-2; 10 bases align to TRBD1. J was trimmed by 5 bases and V by 0 bases; bases with no gene match: 3. CDR1 and CDR2 (germline): SGHTA, FQGNSA. This CDR3 is 15 amino acids long. CDR3 amino acids: CASSLAWTGGYGYTF. DNA of the CDR3: TGTGCCAGCAGCTTAGCGTGGACAGGGGGTTATGGCTACACCTTC. The complete variable domain, with remaining parts taken from reference TRBV7-2 and TRBJ1-2, reads GAGVSQSPSNKVTEKGKDVELRCDPISGHTALYWYRQSLGQGLEFLIYFQGNSAPDKSGLPSDRFSAERTGGSVSTLTIQRTQQEDSAVYLCASSLAWTGGYGYTFGSGTRLTVV.